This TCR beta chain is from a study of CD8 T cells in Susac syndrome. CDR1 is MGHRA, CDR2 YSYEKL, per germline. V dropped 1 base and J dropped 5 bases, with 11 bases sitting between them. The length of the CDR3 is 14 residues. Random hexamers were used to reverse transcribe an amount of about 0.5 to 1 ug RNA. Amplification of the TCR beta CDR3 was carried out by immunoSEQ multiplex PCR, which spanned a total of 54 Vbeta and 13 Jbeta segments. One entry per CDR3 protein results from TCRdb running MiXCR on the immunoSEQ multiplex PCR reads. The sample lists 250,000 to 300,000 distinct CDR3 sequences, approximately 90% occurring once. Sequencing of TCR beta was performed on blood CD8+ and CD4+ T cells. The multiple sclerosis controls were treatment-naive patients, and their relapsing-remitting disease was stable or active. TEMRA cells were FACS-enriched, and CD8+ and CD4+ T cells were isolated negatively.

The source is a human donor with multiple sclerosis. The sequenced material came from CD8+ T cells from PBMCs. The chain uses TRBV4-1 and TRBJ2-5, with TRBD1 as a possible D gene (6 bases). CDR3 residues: CASSQAGAEETQYF. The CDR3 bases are TGCGCCAGCAGCCAAGCAGGGGCGGAGGAGACCCAGTACTTC.